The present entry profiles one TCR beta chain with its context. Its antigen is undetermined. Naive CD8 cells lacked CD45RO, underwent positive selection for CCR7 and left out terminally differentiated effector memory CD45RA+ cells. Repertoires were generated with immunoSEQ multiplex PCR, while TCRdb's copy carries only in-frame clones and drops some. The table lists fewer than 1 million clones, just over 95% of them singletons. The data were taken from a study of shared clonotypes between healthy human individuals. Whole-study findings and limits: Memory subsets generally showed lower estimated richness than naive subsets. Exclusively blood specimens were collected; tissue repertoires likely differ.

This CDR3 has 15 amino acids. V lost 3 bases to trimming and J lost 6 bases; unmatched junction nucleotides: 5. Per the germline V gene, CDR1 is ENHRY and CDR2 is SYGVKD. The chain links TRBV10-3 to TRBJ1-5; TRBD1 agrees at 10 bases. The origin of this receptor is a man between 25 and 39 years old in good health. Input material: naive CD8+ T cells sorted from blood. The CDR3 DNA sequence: TGTGCCATCAGTGAAGGGGGGACAGGGGTTCAGCCCCAGCATTTT. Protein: CAISEGGTGVQPQHF.